The next 32 T cell receptor beta chains were all read from a single sample in a study of blood T cell repertoires in COVID-19. The protocol was immunoSEQ multiplex PCR, while the TCRdb copy is restricted to in-frame clones and leaves out a portion. The data contain about 190,000 clones, just under 85% of them singletons. Sequenced sample: peripheral blood. These receptors came from a woman in her seventies with active or convalescent COVID-19.

The rearrangement uses TRBV3-1 (or the pseudogene TRBV3-2) and TRBJ2-7; tentatively, D is TRBD1 (6 bases). V was trimmed by 4 bases and J by 4 bases, leaving 14 bases between them. This CDR3 comprises 14 residues. Germline V gene sequence: CDR1 LGHDT, CDR2 YNNKEL (reference sequence). CDR3 sequence (DNA): TGTGCCAGCAGCCGCAGGGGCGTGGGATACGAGCAGTACTTC. Its protein is CASSRRGVGYEQYF.

The chain employs TRBV3-1 (or the pseudogene TRBV3-2) and TRBJ2-5; D is perhaps TRBD2 (5 bases). The CDR3 contains 14 residues. Trimming took 2 bases from V and 4 from J, leaving 11 bases between them. Germline CDR1 and CDR2: LGHDT and YNNKEL (reference sequence). Here the CDR3 DNA reads TGTGCCAGCAGCCAATTGGCCCTAGCAGAGACCCAGTACTTC. Protein product: CASSQLALAETQYF.

Only a few counts were recorded for this clone. This chain uses TRBV5-1 with TRBJ2-7, with 10 positions matching TRBD2. Germline assignment: CDR1 SGHRS and CDR2 YFSETQ. This CDR3 contains 14 residues. J was trimmed by 5 bases and V by 2 bases; bases with no gene match: 4. The CDR3 nucleotides read TGCGCCAGCAGCTTCGGGACTAGCGTAGACGAGCAGTACTTC. As protein: CASSFGTSVDEQYF. Full variable domain (remainder filled in from reference TRBV5-1 and TRBJ2-7): KAGVTQTPRYLIKTRGQQVTLSCSPISGHRSVSWYQQTPGQGLQFLFEYFSETQRNKGNFPGRFSGRQFSNSRSEMNVSTLELGDSALYLCASSFGTSVDEQYFGPGTRLTVT.

This clone was seen a single time. The J gene is TRBJ2-5, the V gene TRBV2; tentative D call: TRBD1 (8 bases). The CDR3 extends over 13 amino acids. CDR1 is SNHLY, CDR2 FYNNEI, per germline. Trimming took off 8 bases at V and 5 bases at J, with 15 bases between the two ends. CDR3 residues: CASRYRGGETQYF. The CDR3 DNA sequence: TGTGCCAGCCGATACAGGGGGGGGGAGACCCAGTACTTC. The whole variable domain, remainder taken from reference TRBV2 and TRBJ2-5, is EPEVTQTPSHQVTQMGQEVILRCVPISNHLYFYWYRQILGQKVEFLVSFYNNEISEKSEIFDDQFSVERPDGSNFTLKIRSTKLEDSAMYFCASRYRGGETQYFGPGTRLLVL.

The chain employs TRBV5-1 and TRBJ2-7; D gene uncertain. CDR1 SGHRS and CDR2 YFSETQ come from the germline V gene. Trimming left V 2 bases short and J 0 bases short, with 6 bases between. The CDR3 is 13 amino acids. The CDR3 sequence: CASSFPSSYEQYF. The CDR3 DNA follows: TGCGCCAGCAGCTTTCCCAGCTCCTACGAGCAGTACTTC.

The chain has TRBV20-1 and TRBJ2-7; maybe TRBD1 (6 bases). The length of the CDR3 is 11 residues. The V end lost 8 bases, the J end lost 5 bases, and 13 bases lay between the germline ends. The germline V gene has CDR1 DFQATT and CDR2 SNEGSKA (reference sequence). The CDR3 nucleotides read TGCAGTCCTACACAGGGCGACGAGCAGTACTTC. Amino acids: CSPTQGDEQYF.

The chain couples TRBV10-3 to TRBJ1-5, with D unclear. CDR1 is ENHRY and CDR2 is SYGVKD in the germline V gene. CDR3 length: 13 residues. With 6 bases removed from V and 2 bases from J, the gap between germline ends came to 8 bases. The CDR3 here is CAIRGEGNQPQHF. The CDR3 bases are TGTGCCATCAGAGGAGAGGGCAATCAGCCCCAGCATTTT.

The J gene is TRBJ2-1, the V gene TRBV14, with TRBD2 matching 9 bases. After removal of 5 bases from V and 7 bases from J, the junction contained 6 bases not matched to a gene. Looked up from germline, CDR1 is SGHDN and CDR2 is FVKESK. CDR3 size: 14 residues. CDR3 DNA: TGTGCCAGCAGCAGGGTAGCGGGAGTGAATGAGCAGTTCTTC. Protein product: CASSRVAGVNEQFF. Using reference TRBV14 and TRBJ2-1 for the parts outside the CDR3, the full variable domain is EAGVTQFPSHSVIEKGQTVTLRCDPISGHDNLYWYRRVMGKEIKFLLHFVKESKQDESGMPNNRFLAERTGGTYSTLKVQPAELEDSGVYFCASSRVAGVNEQFFGPGTRLTVL.

The genes are TRBV6-5 and TRBJ1-3; unclear D gene. This CDR3 has 14 residues. Germline V gene lookup returns CDR1 MNHEY and CDR2 SVGAGI. Trimming took 2 bases from V and 0 from J, leaving 5 bases between them. The CDR3 nucleotides read TGTGCCAGCAGTTACGCCGGCTCTGGAAACACCATATATTTT. This translates into CASSYAGSGNTIYF.

This chain links TRBV6-5 with TRBJ2-7, with D tentatively TRBD2 (5 bases). CDR1 and CDR2 from the germline V gene are MNHEY and SVGAGI. The V end was cut by 4 bases, the J end by 2 bases, with 12 bases between. This CDR3 comprises 14 residues. The CDR3 DNA is TGTGCCAGCAGTTCCTCACTAGGTACCTACGAGCAGTACTTC. It encodes CASSSSLGTYEQYF.

This CDR3 reads CASSLQETQYF. CDR3 nucleotide sequence: TGTGCCAGTAGTTTACAAGAGACCCAGTACTTC. The gene calls are TRBV19 and TRBJ2-5, with unresolved D. Germline V gene data show CDR1 as LNHDA and CDR2 as SQIVND (reference sequence). CDR3 length: 11 residues. Trimming cost V 5 bases and J 2 bases, with 3 bases left between them.

The genes are TRBV29-1 and TRBJ2-1; 7 nucleotides align to TRBD1. The trim removed 3 bases at V and 0 bases at J, leaving 5 bases unmatched. CDR3 length: 15 residues. Per the germline V gene, CDR1 is SQVTM and CDR2 is ANQGSEA. This chain's CDR3 is CSVDDRASSYNEQFF. CDR3 nucleotides: TGCAGCGTTGACGACAGGGCTAGCTCCTACAATGAGCAGTTCTTC.

The rearrangement joins TRBV25-1 to TRBJ2-7; 7 bases agree with TRBD1. Per the germline V gene, CDR1 is MGHDK and CDR2 is SYGVNS. This CDR3 has 14 residues. Trimming removed 2 bases from V and 6 bases from J; junction bases left unmatched: 7. CDR3: CASSEPHTGAEQYF. DNA of the CDR3: TGTGCCAGCAGTGAACCCCACACAGGGGCCGAGCAGTACTTC.

The V and J genes are TRBV5-1 and TRBJ2-3, with 9 bases lining up with TRBD2. After removal of 0 bases from V and 3 bases from J, the junction contained 5 bases not matched to a gene. From germline, CDR1 is SGHRS and CDR2 YFSETQ. This CDR3 has 16 residues. CDR3 in amino acids: CASSLVAGGNTDTQYF. In DNA, the CDR3 is TGCGCCAGCAGCTTGGTGGCGGGAGGGAATACAGATACGCAGTATTTT.

The chain uses TRBV20-1 and TRBJ1-2; D unresolved. Trimming took 3 bases from V and 5 from J, leaving 13 bases between them. The CDR3 has 13 residues. CDR1 and CDR2 from the germline V gene are DFQATT and SNEGSKA (reference sequence). The CDR3 DNA is TGCAGTGCTAGTCACCCGTACGGGTATGGCTACACCTTC. Encoded protein: CSASHPYGYGYTF.

V gene TRBV28 combines with J gene TRBJ2-7; perhaps TRBD1 as D (6 bases). Looked up from germline, CDR1 is MDHEN and CDR2 is SYDVKM. This CDR3 region has 13 residues. V lost 3 bases and J 4 bases, leaving 10 bases between the germline ends. CDR3 protein: CASSLGALYEQYF. CDR3 nucleotide sequence: TGTGCCAGCAGTTTGGGGGCGCTTTACGAGCAGTACTTC.

CDR3: CASSFAGFTTDTQYF. The CDR3 bases are TGTGCCAGCAGCTTTGCGGGATTTACCACAGATACGCAGTATTTT. V gene TRBV7-9 combines with J gene TRBJ2-3; D is possibly TRBD2 (6 bases). The CDR3 has 15 amino acids. V shed 3 bases and J shed 2 bases, with 12 bases lying between them. Germline CDR1 is SEHNR and CDR2 is FQNEAQ (reference sequence).

The rearrangement uses TRBV19 and TRBJ1-5; TRBD1 aligns across 8 bases. The CDR3 consists of 14 residues. Per germline, CDR1 LNHDA and CDR2 SQIVND (reference sequence). Trimming at V came to 5 bases and at J to 7 bases, leaving 7 bases not matched to a gene. The CDR3 protein is CASSAGQGRQPQHF. The CDR3 DNA reads as TGTGCCAGTAGTGCAGGACAGGGAAGGCAGCCCCAGCATTTT.

V and J are TRBV11-2 and TRBJ2-1; 8 positions match TRBD2. The CDR3 is 16 amino acids. Germline CDR1 reads SGHAT; CDR2 reads FQNNGV. V gave up 2 bases and J gave up 5 bases; unmatched junction bases: 8. This CDR3 is CASSLSAGERNNEQFF. CDR3 DNA: TGTGCCAGCAGCTTATCAGCGGGAGAAAGGAACAATGAGCAGTTCTTC. The full variable domain, completed using reference TRBV11-2 and TRBJ2-1, is EAGVAQSPRYKIIEKRQSVAFWCNPISGHATLYWYQQILGQGPKLLIQFQNNGVVDDSQLPKDRFSAERLKGVDSTLKIQPAKLEDSAVYLCASSLSAGERNNEQFFGPGTRLTVL.

The chain has TRBV19 and TRBJ2-7; TRBD1 matches 9 bases. The germline V gene encodes CDR1 LNHDA and CDR2 SQIVND (reference sequence). The CDR3 runs 14 residues. J lost 1 base, V lost 4 bases, and 2 bases had no gene match. This CDR3 reads CASSRDRASYEQYF. In DNA form, the CDR3 reads TGTGCCAGTAGTAGGGACAGGGCTTCCTACGAGCAGTACTTC.

This sequence joins TRBV4-1 and TRBJ2-5; TRBD1 agrees at 7 bases. CDR1 is MGHRA and CDR2 is YSYEKL in the germline V gene. V shed 1 base and J 2 bases; nucleotides not matched to a gene: 7. The CDR3 is 16 amino acids. This CDR3 reads CASSQGLAGGQETQYF. CDR3 nucleotides: TGCGCCAGCAGCCAAGGGCTAGCAGGGGGACAAGAGACCCAGTACTTC.

The J gene is TRBJ2-7, the V gene TRBV19; D might be TRBD1 (5 bases). Germline loops: CDR1 LNHDA, CDR2 SQIVND (reference sequence). This CDR3 is built from 12 residues. Trimming took off 4 bases at V and 9 bases at J, with 13 bases between the two ends. CDR3 in amino acids: CASSKGVNPQYF. The CDR3 nucleotides read TGTGCCAGTAGTAAAGGGGTCAATCCGCAGTACTTC.

J is TRBJ2-1 and V is TRBV27; D uncertain. CDR3 length equals 15 residues. Germline V CDR1 and CDR2: MNHEY, SMNVEV (reference sequence). Between the trimmed V and J ends, which lost 3 bases and 7 bases, there was a span of 16 bases. CDR3 nucleotides: TGTGCCAGCAGTTTTTACTTTAACCCGACAAATGAGCAGTTCTTC. Translating gives CASSFYFNPTNEQFF.

The gene calls are TRBV3-1 (or the pseudogene TRBV3-2) and TRBJ2-1; D is ambiguous. The CDR3 has 15 residues. Trimming took 0 bases from V and 7 from J, leaving 13 bases between them. Looked up from germline, CDR1 is LGHDT and CDR2 is YNNKEL (reference sequence). The CDR3 loop is CASSQDAYQLNEQFF. In DNA form, the CDR3 reads TGTGCCAGCAGCCAAGACGCCTATCAATTAAATGAGCAGTTCTTC.

The gene calls are TRBV5-1 and TRBJ2-1, with 12 bases matching TRBD2. Germline V CDR1 and CDR2: SGHRS, YFSETQ. The CDR3 is made up of 16 amino acids. Germline trimming cut 6 bases from V and 5 bases from J; bases unmatched to any gene: 9. The CDR3 coding sequence is TGCGCCAGCACCCTGACTAGCGGGAGTAACCACAATGAGCAGTTCTTC. Protein product: CASTLTSGSNHNEQFF.

CDR3 DNA sequence: TGTGCCAGTACCCAGACAGCCAGCTCCTATAATTCACCCCTCCACTTT. Its protein is CASTQTASSYNSPLHF. V gene TRBV19 combines with J gene TRBJ1-6, with D tentatively TRBD1 (5 bases). The CDR3 sequence is 16 residues long. Trimming took off 7 bases at V and 0 bases at J, with 13 bases between the two ends. CDR1 and CDR2 from the germline V gene are LNHDA and SQIVND (reference sequence).

The CDR3 DNA reads TGTGCCAGCAGCACCCAGGGCTGGGGAACGGACACTGAAGCTTTCTTT. Translating it yields CASSTQGWGTDTEAFF. V gene TRBV7-9 combines with J gene TRBJ1-1, with D tentatively TRBD1 (5 bases). CDR3 length: 16 residues. Germline CDR1 is SEHNR and CDR2 is FQNEAQ (reference sequence). Trimming pared 5 bases from V and 3 bases from J, leaving 19 bases between. Full variable domain (missing parts from reference TRBV7-9 and TRBJ1-1): DTGVSQNPRHKITKRGQNVTFRCDPISEHNRLYWYRQTLGQGPEFLTYFQNEAQLEKSRLLSDRFSAERPKGSFSTLEIQRTEQGDSAMYLCASSTQGWGTDTEAFFGQGTRLTVV.

The chain uses TRBV5-1 and TRBJ2-5; 10 bases are shared with TRBD1. This CDR3 is 15 amino acids long. CDR1 is SGHRS, CDR2 YFSETQ, per germline. With 4 bases clipped from V and 7 bases from J, the junction kept 10 bases outside the gene matches. The CDR3 loop is CASSPDRGPGGTQYF. The CDR3 DNA is TGCGCCAGCAGCCCAGACAGGGGGCCCGGCGGGACCCAGTACTTC.

The CDR3 DNA is TGTGCCAGCAGCTTAGGTAGCGGGGGACCCTACGAGCAGTACTTC. It codes for CASSLGSGGPYEQYF. V usage is TRBV7-2 and J usage is TRBJ2-7; 9 bases are a match to TRBD2. CDR1 is SGHTA and CDR2 is FQGNSA in the germline V gene. Losses at the gene ends were 1 base for V and 2 bases for J; bases not matched to a gene: 3. The CDR3 sequence is 15 residues long.

The chain carries TRBV24-1 and TRBJ1-1; D perhaps matches TRBD1 (5 bases). The CDR3 is 13 amino acids. Trimming pared 8 bases from V and 1 base from J, leaving 10 bases between. Germline V gene data show CDR1 as KGHDR and CDR2 as SFDVKD. The CDR3 DNA is TGTGCCACCAACAACCAGGGGAACACTGAAGCTTTCTTT. Protein sequence: CATNNQGNTEAFF.

The rearrangement joins TRBV11-2 to TRBJ2-7, with TRBD2 matching 8 bases. The CDR3 covers 15 residues. The germline V gene has CDR1 SGHAT and CDR2 FQNNGV. V gave up 1 base and J gave up 5 bases; unmatched junction bases: 7. In nucleotides, the CDR3 is TGTGCCAGCAGCTTAGGGGCGGGGGGAGGCGACGAGCAGTACTTC. Its translation is CASSLGAGGGDEQYF. The full variable domain, rest sourced from reference TRBV11-2 and TRBJ2-7, is EAGVAQSPRYKIIEKRQSVAFWCNPISGHATLYWYQQILGQGPKLLIQFQNNGVVDDSQLPKDRFSAERLKGVDSTLKIQPAKLEDSAVYLCASSLGAGGGDEQYFGPGTRLTVT.

The chain uses TRBV5-6 and TRBJ2-3; the D gene is possibly TRBD2 (6 bases). Germline loops: CDR1 SGHDT, CDR2 YYEEEE. The V end was cut by 9 bases, the J end by 0 bases, with 11 bases between. This CDR3 comprises 13 residues. CDR3 bases: TGTGCCACCGGAGGGGTGAGCACAGATACGCAGTATTTT. It translates to CATGGVSTDTQYF.